This TCR beta chain is from a study of T-cell memory formation after mild COVID-19. The CDR3 contains 13 residues. Germline V CDR1 and CDR2: DFQATT, SNEGSKA (reference sequence). Trimming took off 5 bases at V and 7 bases at J, with 16 bases between the two ends. Study observations and caveats: The main location of contracting CD4+ clones was CM and EM, and that of contracting CD8+ clones was EMRA.

TCRdb ran MiXCR on the 5' RACE reads and lists one entry per CDR3 protein. The sample includes roughly 320,000 distinct CDR3 sequences, approximately 27% seen only once; the top ten take roughly 14%. In the case of this clonotype: What it binds is not known.

This rearrangement joins TRBV20-1 to TRBJ2-3; TRBD2 might be the D (5 bases). The sample taken for sequencing was PBMCs or a T cell subset sorted from them (not recorded which). The clonotype was recovered from an adult woman who had mild COVID-19 (a few samples of this study predate the infection). Cell type and time point are not known. The CDR3 is CSAEDPLVNTQYF. The CDR3 DNA follows: TGCAGTGCTGAAGACCCACTAGTAAATACGCAGTATTTT.